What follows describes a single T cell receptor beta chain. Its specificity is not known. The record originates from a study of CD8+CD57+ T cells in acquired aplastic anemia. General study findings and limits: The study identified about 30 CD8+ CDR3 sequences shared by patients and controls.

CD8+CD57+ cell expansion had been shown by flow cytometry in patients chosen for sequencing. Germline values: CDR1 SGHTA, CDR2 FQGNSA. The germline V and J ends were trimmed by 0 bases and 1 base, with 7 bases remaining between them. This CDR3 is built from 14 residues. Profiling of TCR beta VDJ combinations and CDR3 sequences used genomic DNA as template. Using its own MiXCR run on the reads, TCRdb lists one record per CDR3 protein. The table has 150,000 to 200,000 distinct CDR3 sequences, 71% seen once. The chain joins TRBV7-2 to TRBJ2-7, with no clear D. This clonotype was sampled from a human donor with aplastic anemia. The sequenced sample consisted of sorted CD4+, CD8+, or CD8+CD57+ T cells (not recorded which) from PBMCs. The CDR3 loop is CASSLAARSYEQYF. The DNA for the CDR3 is TGTGCCAGCAGCTTAGCGGCCAGATCCTACGAGCAGTACTTC.